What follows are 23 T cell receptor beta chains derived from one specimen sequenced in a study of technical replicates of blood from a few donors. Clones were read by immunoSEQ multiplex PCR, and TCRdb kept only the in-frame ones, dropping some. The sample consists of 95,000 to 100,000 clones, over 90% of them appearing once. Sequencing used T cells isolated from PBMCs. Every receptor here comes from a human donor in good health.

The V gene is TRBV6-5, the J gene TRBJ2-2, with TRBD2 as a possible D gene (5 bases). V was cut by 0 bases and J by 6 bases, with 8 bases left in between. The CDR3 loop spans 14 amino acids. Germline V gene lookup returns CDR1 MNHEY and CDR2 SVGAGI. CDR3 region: CASSYSMRAGELFF. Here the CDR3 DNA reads TGTGCCAGCAGTTACTCGATGAGGGCCGGGGAGCTGTTTTTT.

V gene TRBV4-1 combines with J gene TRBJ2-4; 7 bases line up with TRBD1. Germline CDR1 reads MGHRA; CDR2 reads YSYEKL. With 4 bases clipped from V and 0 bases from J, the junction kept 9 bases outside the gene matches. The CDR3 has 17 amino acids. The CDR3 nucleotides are TGCGCCAGCAGCCGCAATACAGGGGACCTAGCCAAAAACATTCAGTACTTC. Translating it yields CASSRNTGDLAKNIQYF.

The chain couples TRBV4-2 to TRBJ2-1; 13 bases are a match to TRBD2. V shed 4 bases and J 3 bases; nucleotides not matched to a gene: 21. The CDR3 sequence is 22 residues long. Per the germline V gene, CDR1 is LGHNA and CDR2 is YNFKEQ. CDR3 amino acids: CASSLLGGLAGVKEGNYNEQFF. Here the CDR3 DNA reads TGTGCCAGCAGCCTCCTAGGCGGACTAGCGGGAGTCAAAGAGGGTAACTACAATGAGCAGTTCTTC.

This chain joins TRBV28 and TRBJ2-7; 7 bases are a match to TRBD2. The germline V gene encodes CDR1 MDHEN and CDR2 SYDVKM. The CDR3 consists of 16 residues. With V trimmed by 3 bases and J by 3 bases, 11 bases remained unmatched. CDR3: CASSFPLRAGFYEQYF. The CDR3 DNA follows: TGTGCCAGCAGTTTCCCCCTGAGAGCGGGGTTCTACGAGCAGTACTTC.

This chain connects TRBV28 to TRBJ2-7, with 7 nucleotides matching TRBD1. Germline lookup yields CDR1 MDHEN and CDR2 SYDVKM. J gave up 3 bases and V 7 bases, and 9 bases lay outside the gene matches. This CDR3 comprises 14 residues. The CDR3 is CASNGDRALYEQYF. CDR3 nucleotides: TGTGCCAGCAACGGGGACAGAGCACTCTACGAGCAGTACTTC. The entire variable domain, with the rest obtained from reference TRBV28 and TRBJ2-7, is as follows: DVKVTQSSRYLVKRTGEKVFLECVQDMDHENMFWYRQDPGLGLRLIYFSYDVKMKEKGDIPEGYSVSREKKERFSLILESASTNQTSMYLCASNGDRALYEQYFGPGTRLTVT.

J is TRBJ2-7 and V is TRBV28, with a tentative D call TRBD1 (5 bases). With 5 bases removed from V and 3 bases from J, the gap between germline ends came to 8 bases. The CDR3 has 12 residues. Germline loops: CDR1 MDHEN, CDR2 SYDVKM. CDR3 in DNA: TGTGCCAGCAGTGCAGGGTTCTACGAGCAGTACTTC. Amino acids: CASSAGFYEQYF.

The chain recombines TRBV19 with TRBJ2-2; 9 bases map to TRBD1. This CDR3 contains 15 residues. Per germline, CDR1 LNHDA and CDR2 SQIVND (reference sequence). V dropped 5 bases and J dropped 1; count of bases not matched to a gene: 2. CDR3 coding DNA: TGTGCCAGTAGTCCGGGACAGGGGAACACCGGGGAGCTGTTTTTT. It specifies CASSPGQGNTGELFF.

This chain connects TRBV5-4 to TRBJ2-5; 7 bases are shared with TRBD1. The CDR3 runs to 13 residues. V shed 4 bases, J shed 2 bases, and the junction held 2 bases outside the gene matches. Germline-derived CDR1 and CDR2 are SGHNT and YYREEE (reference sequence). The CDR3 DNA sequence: TGTGCCAGCAGCCAGGGACAGCAAGAGACCCAGTACTTC. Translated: CASSQGQQETQYF.

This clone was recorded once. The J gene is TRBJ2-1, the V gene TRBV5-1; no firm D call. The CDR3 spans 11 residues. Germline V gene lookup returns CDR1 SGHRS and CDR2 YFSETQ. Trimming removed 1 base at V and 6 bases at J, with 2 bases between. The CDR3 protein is CASSLRNEQFF. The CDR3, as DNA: TGCGCCAGCAGCTTGCGCAATGAGCAGTTCTTC. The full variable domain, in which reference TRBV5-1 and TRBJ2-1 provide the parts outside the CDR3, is KAGVTQTPRYLIKTRGQQVTLSCSPISGHRSVSWYQQTPGQGLQFLFEYFSETQRNKGNFPGRFSGRQFSNSRSEMNVSTLELGDSALYLCASSLRNEQFFGPGTRLTVL.

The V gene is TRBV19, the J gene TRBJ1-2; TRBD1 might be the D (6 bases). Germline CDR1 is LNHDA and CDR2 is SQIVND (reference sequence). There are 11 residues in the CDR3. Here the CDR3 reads CATGSFYGYTF. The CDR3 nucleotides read TGTGCTACAGGGTCTTTTTATGGCTACACCTTC.

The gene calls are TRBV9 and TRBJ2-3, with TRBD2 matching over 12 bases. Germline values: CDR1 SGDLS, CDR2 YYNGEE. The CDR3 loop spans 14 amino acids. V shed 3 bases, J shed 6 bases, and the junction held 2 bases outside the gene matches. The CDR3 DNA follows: TGTGCCAGCAGCGGCGGACTAGCGGGGGATACGCAGTATTTT. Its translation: CASSGGLAGDTQYF.

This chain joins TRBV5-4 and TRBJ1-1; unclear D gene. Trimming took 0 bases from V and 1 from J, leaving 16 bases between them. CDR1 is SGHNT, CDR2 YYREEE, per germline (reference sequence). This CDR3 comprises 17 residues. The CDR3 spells CASSLVVGWGENTEAFF. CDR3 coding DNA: TGTGCCAGCAGCTTGGTGGTAGGTTGGGGAGAGAACACTGAAGCTTTCTTT.

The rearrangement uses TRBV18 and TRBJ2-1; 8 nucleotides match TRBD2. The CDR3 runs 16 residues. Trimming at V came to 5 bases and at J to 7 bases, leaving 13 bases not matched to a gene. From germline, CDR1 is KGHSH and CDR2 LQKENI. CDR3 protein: CASSSLPPGGENEQFF. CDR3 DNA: TGTGCCAGCTCATCACTCCCCCCGGGAGGGGAAAATGAGCAGTTCTTC. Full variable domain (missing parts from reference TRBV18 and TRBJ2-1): NAGVMQNPRHLVRRRGQEARLRCSPMKGHSHVYWYRQLPEEGLKFMVYLQKENIIDESGMPKERFSAEFPKEGPSILRIQQVVRGDSAAYFCASSSLPPGGENEQFFGPGTRLTVL.

The CDR3, as DNA: TGTGCCACCAGCACAAGGGGGGGGATCTACAATGAGCAGTTCTTC. It codes for CATSTRGGIYNEQFF. The V gene is TRBV15, the J gene TRBJ2-1, with a weak D call TRBD2 (7 bases). The CDR3 has 15 residues. In germline, CDR1 is LNHNV, CDR2 YYDKDF (reference sequence). V gave up 4 bases and J gave up 3 bases, with 13 bases separating them.

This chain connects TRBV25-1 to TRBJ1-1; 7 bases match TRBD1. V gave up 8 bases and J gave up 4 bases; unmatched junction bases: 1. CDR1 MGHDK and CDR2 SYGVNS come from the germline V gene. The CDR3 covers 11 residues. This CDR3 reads CASQGVTEAFF. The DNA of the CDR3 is TGTGCCAGCCAGGGGGTCACTGAAGCTTTCTTT.

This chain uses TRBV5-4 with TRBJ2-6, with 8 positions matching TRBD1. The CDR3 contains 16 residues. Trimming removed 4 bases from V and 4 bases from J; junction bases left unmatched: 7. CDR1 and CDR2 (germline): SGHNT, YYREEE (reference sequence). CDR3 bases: TGTGCCAGCAGCCCAGGACAGGGACCCGGGGCCAACGTCCTGACTTTC. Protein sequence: CASSPGQGPGANVLTF. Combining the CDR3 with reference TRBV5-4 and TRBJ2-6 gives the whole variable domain ETGVTQSPTHLIKTRGQQVTLRCSSQSGHNTVSWYQQALGQGPQFIFQYYREEENGRGNFPPRFSGLQFPNYSSELNVNALELDDSALYLCASSPGQGPGANVLTFGAGSRLTVL.

CDR3 amino acids: CASSPPGLRPGELFF. CDR3 in DNA: TGTGCCAGCTCACCACCGGGACTCCGACCCGGGGAGCTGTTTTTT. The V call is TRBV18, the J call TRBJ2-2; D might be TRBD2 (6 bases). Between the trimmed V and J ends, which lost 0 bases and 6 bases, there was a span of 11 bases. Germline assignment: CDR1 KGHSH and CDR2 LQKENI. The CDR3 spans 15 residues.

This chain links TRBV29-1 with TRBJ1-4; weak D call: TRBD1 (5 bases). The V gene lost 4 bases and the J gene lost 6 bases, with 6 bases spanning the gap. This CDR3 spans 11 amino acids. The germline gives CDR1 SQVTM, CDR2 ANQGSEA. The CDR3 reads CSVGRDEKLFF. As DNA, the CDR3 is TGCAGCGTTGGCAGGGATGAAAAACTGTTTTTT.

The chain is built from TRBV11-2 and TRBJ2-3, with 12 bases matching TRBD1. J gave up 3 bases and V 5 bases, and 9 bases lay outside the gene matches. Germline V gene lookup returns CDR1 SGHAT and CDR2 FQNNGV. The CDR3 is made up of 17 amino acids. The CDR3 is CASSPVGQGAQTDTQYF. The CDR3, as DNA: TGTGCCAGCAGCCCCGTGGGACAGGGGGCGCAAACAGATACGCAGTATTTT.

The CDR3 sequence is CASSSMGRQGQETQYF. The CDR3 bases are TGCGCCAGCAGCTCTATGGGGCGGCAGGGTCAAGAGACCCAGTACTTC. This rearrangement joins TRBV5-1 to TRBJ2-5; a possible D gene is TRBD1 (5 bases). Between the trimmed V and J ends, which lost 3 bases and 2 bases, there was a span of 17 bases. This CDR3 region has 16 residues. The germline gives CDR1 SGHRS, CDR2 YFSETQ. Combining the CDR3 with reference TRBV5-1 and TRBJ2-5 gives the whole variable domain KAGVTQTPRYLIKTRGQQVTLSCSPISGHRSVSWYQQTPGQGLQFLFEYFSETQRNKGNFPGRFSGRQFSNSRSEMNVSTLELGDSALYLCASSSMGRQGQETQYFGPGTRLLVL.

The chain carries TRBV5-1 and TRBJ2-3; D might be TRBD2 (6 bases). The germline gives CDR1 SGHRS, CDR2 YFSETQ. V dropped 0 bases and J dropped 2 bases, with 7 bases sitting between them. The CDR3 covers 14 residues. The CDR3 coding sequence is TGCGCCAGCAGCTTGGCTAGCGCCACAGATACGCAGTATTTT. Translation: CASSLASATDTQYF.

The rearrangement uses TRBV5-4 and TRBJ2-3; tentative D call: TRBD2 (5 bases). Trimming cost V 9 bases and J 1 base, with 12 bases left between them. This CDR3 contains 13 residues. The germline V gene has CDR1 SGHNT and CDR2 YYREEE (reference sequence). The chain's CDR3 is CATPQAGTDTQYF. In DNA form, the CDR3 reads TGTGCCACCCCCCAAGCGGGCACAGATACGCAGTATTTT.

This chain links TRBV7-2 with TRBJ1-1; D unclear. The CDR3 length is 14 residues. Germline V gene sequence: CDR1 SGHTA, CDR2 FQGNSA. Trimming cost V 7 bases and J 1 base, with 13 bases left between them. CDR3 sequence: CASTRGGKNTEAFF. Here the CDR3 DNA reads TGTGCCAGCACCCGAGGAGGGAAGAACACTGAAGCTTTCTTT.